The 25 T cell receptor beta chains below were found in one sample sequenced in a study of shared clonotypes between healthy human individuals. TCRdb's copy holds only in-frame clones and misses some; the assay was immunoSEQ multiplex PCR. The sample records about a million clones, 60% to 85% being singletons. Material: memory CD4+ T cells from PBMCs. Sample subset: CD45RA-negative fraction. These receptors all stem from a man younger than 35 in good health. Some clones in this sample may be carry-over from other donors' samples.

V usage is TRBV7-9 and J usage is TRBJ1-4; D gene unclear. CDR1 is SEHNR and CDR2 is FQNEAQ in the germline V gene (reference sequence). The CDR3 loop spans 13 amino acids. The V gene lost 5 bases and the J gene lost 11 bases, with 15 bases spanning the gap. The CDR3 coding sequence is TGTGCCAGCAGCAGACCCCAAGTGTGGAAACTGTTTTTT. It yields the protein CASSRPQVWKLFF. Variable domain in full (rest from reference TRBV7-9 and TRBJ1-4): DTGVSQNPRHKITKRGQNVTFRCDPISEHNRLYWYRQTLGQGPEFLTYFQNEAQLEKSRLLSDRFSAERPKGSFSTLEIQRTEQGDSAMYLCASSRPQVWKLFFGSGTQLSVL.

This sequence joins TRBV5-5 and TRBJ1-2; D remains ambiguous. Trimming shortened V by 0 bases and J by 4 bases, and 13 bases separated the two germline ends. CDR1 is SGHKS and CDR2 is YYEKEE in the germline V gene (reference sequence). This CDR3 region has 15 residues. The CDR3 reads CASSLVAETSYGYTF. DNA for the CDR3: TGTGCCAGCAGCTTGGTCGCAGAAACTTCCTATGGCTACACCTTC.

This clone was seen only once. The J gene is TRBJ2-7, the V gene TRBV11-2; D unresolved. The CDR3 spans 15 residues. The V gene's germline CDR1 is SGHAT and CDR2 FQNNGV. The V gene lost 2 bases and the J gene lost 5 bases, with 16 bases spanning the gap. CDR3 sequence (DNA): TGTGCCAGCAGCTTAAGCCTAGAGTCCAGCCACGAGCAGTACTTC. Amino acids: CASSLSLESSHEQYF.

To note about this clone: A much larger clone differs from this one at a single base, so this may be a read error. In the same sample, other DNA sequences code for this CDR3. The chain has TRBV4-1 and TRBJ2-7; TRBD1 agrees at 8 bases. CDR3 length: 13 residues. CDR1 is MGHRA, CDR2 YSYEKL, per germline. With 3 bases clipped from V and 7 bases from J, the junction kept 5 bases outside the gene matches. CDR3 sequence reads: CASSQDRAGEQYF. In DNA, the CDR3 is TGCGCCAGCAGCCAGGACAGGGCTGGAGAGCAGTACTTC.

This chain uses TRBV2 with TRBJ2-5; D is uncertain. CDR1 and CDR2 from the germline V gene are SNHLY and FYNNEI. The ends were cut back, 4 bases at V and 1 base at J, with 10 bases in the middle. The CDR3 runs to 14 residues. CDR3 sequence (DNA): TGTGCCAGCAGTGTTGATGTCTCCCAAGAGACCCAGTACTTC. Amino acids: CASSVDVSQETQYF.

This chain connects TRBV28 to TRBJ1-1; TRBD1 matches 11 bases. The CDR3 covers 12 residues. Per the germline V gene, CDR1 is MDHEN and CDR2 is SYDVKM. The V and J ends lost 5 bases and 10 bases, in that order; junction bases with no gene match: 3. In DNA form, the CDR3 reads TGTGCCAGCAGTCTGGACAGGGGGCTAGCTTTCTTT. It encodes CASSLDRGLAFF.

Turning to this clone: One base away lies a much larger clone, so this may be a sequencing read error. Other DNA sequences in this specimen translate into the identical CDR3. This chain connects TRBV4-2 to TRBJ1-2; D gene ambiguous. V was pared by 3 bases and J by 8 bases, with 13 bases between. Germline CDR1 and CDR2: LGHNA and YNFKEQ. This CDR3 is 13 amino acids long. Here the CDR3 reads CASSQEYQGGYTF. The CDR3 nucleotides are TGTGCCAGCAGCCAGGAATATCAAGGCGGCTACACCTTC.

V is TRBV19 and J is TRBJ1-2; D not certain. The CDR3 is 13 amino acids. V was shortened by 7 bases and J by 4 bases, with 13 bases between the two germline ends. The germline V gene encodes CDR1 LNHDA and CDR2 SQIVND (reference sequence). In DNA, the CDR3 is TGTGCCAGTATACGGGCAGATACCTATGGCTACACCTTC. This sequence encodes CASIRADTYGYTF.

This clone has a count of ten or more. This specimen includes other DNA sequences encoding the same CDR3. The DNA of the CDR3 is TGTGCCAGCTCACCGGACAGGGGGGCTGAAGCTTTCTTT. Translation gives CASSPDRGAEAFF. J is TRBJ1-1 and V is TRBV18; TRBD1 agrees at 10 bases. V trimming: 3 bases; J trimming: 6 bases; junction bases outside the gene matches: 1. The CDR3 contains 13 residues. CDR1 and CDR2 (germline): KGHSH, LQKENI. Based on the CDR3 plus reference TRBV18 and TRBJ1-1, the full variable domain is NAGVMQNPRHLVRRRGQEARLRCSPMKGHSHVYWYRQLPEEGLKFMVYLQKENIIDESGMPKERFSAEFPKEGPSILRIQQVVRGDSAAYFCASSPDRGAEAFFGQGTRLTVV.

The CDR3, as DNA: TGCGCCAGCAGCTTGGACAGGGACCCATGGTACTTC. It specifies CASSLDRDPWYF. This rearrangement joins TRBV5-1 to TRBJ2-7; possibly TRBD1 for D (6 bases). Germline CDR1 is SGHRS and CDR2 is YFSETQ. The V and J ends lost 0 bases and 12 bases respectively, with 13 bases between them. The CDR3 runs 12 residues.

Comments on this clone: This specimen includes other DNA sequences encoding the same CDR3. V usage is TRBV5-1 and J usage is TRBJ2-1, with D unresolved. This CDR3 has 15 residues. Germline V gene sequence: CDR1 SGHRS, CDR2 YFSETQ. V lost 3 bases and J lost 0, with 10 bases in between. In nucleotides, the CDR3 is TGCGCCAGCAGCTGGACGGAGAGCTCCTACAATGAGCAGTTCTTC. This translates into CASSWTESSYNEQFF.

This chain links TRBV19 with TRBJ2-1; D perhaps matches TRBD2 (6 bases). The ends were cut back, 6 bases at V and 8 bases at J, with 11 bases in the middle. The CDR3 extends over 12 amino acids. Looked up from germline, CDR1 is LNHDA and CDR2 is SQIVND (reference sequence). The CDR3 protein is CASSPREDEQFF. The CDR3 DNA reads TGTGCCAGTAGCCCCAGGGAGGATGAGCAGTTCTTC.

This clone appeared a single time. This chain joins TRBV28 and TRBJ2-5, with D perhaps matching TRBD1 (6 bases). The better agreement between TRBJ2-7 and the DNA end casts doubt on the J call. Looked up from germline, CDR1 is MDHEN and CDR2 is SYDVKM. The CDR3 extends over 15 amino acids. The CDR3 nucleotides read TGTGCCAGCCTCCAAGGGGGACCCCAGATCTACGAGCAGTACTTC. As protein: CASLQGGPQIYEQYF.

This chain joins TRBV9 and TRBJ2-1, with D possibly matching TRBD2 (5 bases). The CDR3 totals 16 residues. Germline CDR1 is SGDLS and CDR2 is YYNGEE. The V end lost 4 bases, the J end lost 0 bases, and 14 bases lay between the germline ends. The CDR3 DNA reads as TGTGCCAGCAGCCCCACTTCGGGGAGCTCCTACAATGAGCAGTTCTTC. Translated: CASSPTSGSSYNEQFF.

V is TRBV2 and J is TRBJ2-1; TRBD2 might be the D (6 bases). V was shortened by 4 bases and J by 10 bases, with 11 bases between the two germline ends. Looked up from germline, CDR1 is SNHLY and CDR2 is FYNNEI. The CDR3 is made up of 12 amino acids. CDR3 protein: CASSAAGKEQFF. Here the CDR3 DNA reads TGTGCCAGCAGTGCTGCGGGGAAGGAGCAGTTCTTC. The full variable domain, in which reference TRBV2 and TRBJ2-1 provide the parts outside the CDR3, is EPEVTQTPSHQVTQMGQEVILRCVPISNHLYFYWYRQILGQKVEFLVSFYNNEISEKSEIFDDQFSVERPDGSNFTLKIRSTKLEDSAMYFCASSAAGKEQFFGPGTRLTVL.

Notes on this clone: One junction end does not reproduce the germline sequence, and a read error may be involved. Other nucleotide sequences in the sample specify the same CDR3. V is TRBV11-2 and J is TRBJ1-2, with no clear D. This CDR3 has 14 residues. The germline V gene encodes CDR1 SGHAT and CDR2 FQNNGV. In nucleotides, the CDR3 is TGTGCCAGCAGCTTAGATCGGAGGGTTCATGGCTACACATTC. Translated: CASSLDRRVHGYTF.

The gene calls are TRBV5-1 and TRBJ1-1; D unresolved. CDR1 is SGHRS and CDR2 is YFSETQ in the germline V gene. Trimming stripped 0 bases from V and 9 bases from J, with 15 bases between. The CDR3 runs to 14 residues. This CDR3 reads CASSLGSQLDQAFF. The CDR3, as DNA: TGCGCCAGCAGCTTGGGGTCGCAGTTAGACCAAGCTTTCTTT.

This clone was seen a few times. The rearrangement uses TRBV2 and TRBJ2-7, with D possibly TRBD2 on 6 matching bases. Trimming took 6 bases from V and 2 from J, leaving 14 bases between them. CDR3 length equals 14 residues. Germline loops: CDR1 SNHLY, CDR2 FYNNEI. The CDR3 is CASRRTTMTYEQYF. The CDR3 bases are TGTGCCAGCAGGAGGACTACCATGACCTACGAGCAGTACTTC.

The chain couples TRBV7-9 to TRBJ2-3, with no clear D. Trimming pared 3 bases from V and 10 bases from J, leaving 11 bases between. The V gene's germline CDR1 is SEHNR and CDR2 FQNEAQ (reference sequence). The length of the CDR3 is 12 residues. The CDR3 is CASSLASSSQYF. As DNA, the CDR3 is TGTGCCAGCAGCTTGGCAAGTAGTTCGCAGTATTTT. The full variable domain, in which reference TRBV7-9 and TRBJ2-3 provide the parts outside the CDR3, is DTGVSQNPRHKITKRGQNVTFRCDPISEHNRLYWYRQTLGQGPEFLTYFQNEAQLEKSRLLSDRFSAERPKGSFSTLEIQRTEQGDSAMYLCASSLASSSQYFGPGTRLTVL.

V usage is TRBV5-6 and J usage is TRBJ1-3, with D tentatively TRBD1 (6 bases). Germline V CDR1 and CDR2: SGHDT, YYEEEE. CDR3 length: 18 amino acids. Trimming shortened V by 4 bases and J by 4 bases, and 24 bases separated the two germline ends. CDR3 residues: CASSPGGAGVISGNTIYF. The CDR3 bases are TGTGCCAGCAGCCCTGGTGGGGCAGGGGTCATTTCGGGAAACACCATATATTTT.

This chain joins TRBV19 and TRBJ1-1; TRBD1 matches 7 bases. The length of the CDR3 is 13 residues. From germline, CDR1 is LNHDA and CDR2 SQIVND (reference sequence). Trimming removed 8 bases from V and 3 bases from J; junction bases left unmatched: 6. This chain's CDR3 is CASGRGRDTEAFF. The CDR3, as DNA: TGTGCCAGTGGAAGGGGGCGCGACACTGAAGCTTTCTTT.

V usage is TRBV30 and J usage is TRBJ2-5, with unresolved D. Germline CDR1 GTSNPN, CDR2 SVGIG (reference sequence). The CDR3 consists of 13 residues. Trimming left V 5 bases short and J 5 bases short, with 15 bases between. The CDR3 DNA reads TGTGCCTGGGCAAAGGGCCCGACCGAGACCCAGTACTTC. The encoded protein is CAWAKGPTETQYF.

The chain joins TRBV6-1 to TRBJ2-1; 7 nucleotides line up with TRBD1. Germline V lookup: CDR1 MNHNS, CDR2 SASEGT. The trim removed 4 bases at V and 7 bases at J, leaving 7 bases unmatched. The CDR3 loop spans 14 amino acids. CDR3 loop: CASSADRVLNEQFF. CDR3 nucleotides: TGTGCCAGCAGTGCTGACAGGGTGCTGAATGAGCAGTTCTTC.

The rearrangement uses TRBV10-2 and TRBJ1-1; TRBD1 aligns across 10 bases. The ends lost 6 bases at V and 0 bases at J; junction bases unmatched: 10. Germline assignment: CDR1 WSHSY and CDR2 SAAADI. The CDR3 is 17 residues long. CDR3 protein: CASSSRQGALLNTEAFF. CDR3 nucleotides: TGCGCCAGCAGCTCACGACAGGGGGCGCTTTTGAACACTGAAGCTTTCTTT.

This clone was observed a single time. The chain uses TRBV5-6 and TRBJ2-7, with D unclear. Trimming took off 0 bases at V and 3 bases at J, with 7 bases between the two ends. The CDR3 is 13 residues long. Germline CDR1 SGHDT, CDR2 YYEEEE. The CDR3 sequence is CASSLDGNYEQYF. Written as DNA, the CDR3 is TGTGCCAGCAGCTTGGACGGTAACTACGAGCAGTACTTC.